This TCR beta chain comes out of a study of shared clonotypes between healthy human individuals. At the deep level, the assay was run. It was on ten immunoSEQ deep assay plates that unsorted PBMC DNA was sequenced. The method was immunoSEQ multiplex PCR; TCRdb's version includes in-frame clones alone and lacks a portion of them. The sample consists of about 490,000 clones, around 80% of them appearing once. This CDR3 region has 17 residues. Germline loops: CDR1 SGHTA, CDR2 FQGTGA. The V end lost 4 bases, the J end lost 1 base, and 16 bases lay between the germline ends. Whole-study findings and limits: Few donors limited the genetic and exposure-history diversity represented. Sequencing depth was expected to influence donor clonotype sharing.

As for this clone: Its antigen is not identified.

The rearrangement joins TRBV7-3 to TRBJ2-2; D not resolved. Sequencing input: PBMCs. The clonotype originates from a woman between 35 and 50 years old in good health. Some clones in this sample may be carry-over from other donors' samples. Here the CDR3 reads CASSSTGIGENTGELFF. CDR3 in DNA: TGTGCCAGCAGCTCCACCGGAATAGGAGAGAACACCGGGGAGCTGTTTTTT.